Listed below are T cell receptor beta chains from one sample, sequenced in a study of cytomegalovirus exposure and HLA in healthy donors. Method: immunoSEQ multiplex PCR; TCRdb's copy keeps in-frame clones and lacks some. The sample contains roughly 150,000 clones, roughly 80% of which appear only once. The source material was PBMCs. All receptors come from a middle-aged woman in good health and CMV-seropositive. The CDR3 runs from the conserved cysteine through the conserved F or W. D genes are given only for firm matches. Not all rows give a size; the values are once, few, many and, for expanded clones, a class.

>-|TRBV30|TRBD1|TRBJ1-6
CAWRGPGTGHQPLHF
TGTGCCTGGCGCGGCCCCGGGACAGGGCATCAGCCCCTCCACTTT
>-|TRBV7-3|TRBD1|TRBJ2-2
CASSHNRDRGTGELFF
TGTGCCAGCAGCCATAACCGGGACAGGGGCACCGGGGAGCTGTTTTTT
>-|TRBV6-4|TRBD2|TRBJ2-2
CASSDGGLAGGSNTGELFF
TGTGCCAGCAGTGACGGGGGACTAGCGGGGGGATCGAACACCGGGGAGCTGTTTTTT
>-|TRBV30|TRBD2|TRBJ2-1
CAWSGGLAGGPLPAQFF
TGTGCCTGGAGTGGGGGACTAGCGGGGGGGCCCTTGCCCGCGCAGTTCTTC
>-|TRBV2|TRBD2|TRBJ2-7
CASRAQREPNEQYF
TGTGCCAGCCGGGCCCAGCGGGAGCCAAATGAGCAGTACTTC
>-|TRBV19|-|TRBJ2-7
CASSRRGERYEQYF
TGTGCCAGTAGCCGCAGGGGGGAGCGCTACGAGCAGTACTTC
>-|TRBV11-2|TRBD1|TRBJ2-6
CASSQPRDSASGANVLTF
TGTGCCAGCAGCCAGCCCCGGGACAGTGCCTCGGGGGCCAACGTCCTGACTTTC
>-|TRBV11-2|-|TRBJ1-1
CASSLASWGRVAFF
TGTGCCAGCAGCTTAGCGTCCTGGGGGCGGGTAGCTTTCTTT
>once|TRBV28|TRBD1|TRBJ1-2
CASSPAGTANYGYTF
TGTGCCAGCAGTCCGGCCGGGACAGCTAACTATGGCTACACCTTC
>-|TRBV9|-|TRBJ2-7
CASSSDGGPREQYF
TGTGCCAGCAGCTCAGACGGAGGACCGAGGGAGCAGTACTTC
>-|TRBV14|-|TRBJ2-7
CASSHSGPTYEQYF
TGTGCCAGCAGCCACTCTGGGCCCACCTACGAGCAGTACTTC
>-|TRBV5-1|-|TRBJ2-5
CASRLDSLETQYF
TGCGCCAGCAGGCTCGACAGTTTGGAGACCCAGTACTTC
>-|TRBV7-9|-|TRBJ1-2
CASSSTSGGYTF
TGTGCCAGCAGCTCAACCTCGGGGGGCTACACCTTC
>-|TRBV28|TRBD1|TRBJ1-2
CASSVQGAWGYTF
TGTGCCAGCAGTGTACAGGGGGCGTGGGGCTACACCTTC
>-|TRBV5-4|TRBD2|TRBJ2-7
CASSKTSGRDEQYF
TGTGCCAGCAGCAAGACTAGCGGGAGAGACGAGCAGTACTTC
>-|TRBV2|-|TRBJ2-5
CASTRGSPKGETQYF
TGTGCCAGCACGCGAGGCAGTCCGAAGGGGGAGACCCAGTACTTC
>-|TRBV2|TRBD1|TRBJ2-1
CASSEARTGYGNEQFF
TGTGCCAGCAGTGAAGCGAGGACAGGGTACGGCAATGAGCAGTTCTTC
>-|TRBV4-1|TRBD1|TRBJ2-7
CASSQGGQGLAIEQYF
TGCGCCAGCAGCCAAGGGGGACAGGGTTTGGCCATCGAGCAGTACTTC
>-|TRBV5-1|TRBD1|TRBJ1-3
CASSIRQGASGNTIYF
TGCGCCAGCAGCATCCGACAGGGAGCATCTGGAAACACCATATATTTT
>-|TRBV28|TRBD2|TRBJ2-7
CASSQLAETYEQYF
TGTGCCAGCAGTCAACTAGCGGAGACGTACGAGCAGTACTTC
>-|TRBV2|-|TRBJ1-1
CASRWGGLGTEAFF
TGTGCCAGCAGGTGGGGGGGCCTGGGTACTGAAGCTTTCTTT
>-|TRBV4-2|TRBD2|TRBJ2-7
CASSQAPLAGDGSYEQYF
TGTGCCAGCAGCCAAGCGCCTCTAGCGGGAGATGGTTCCTACGAGCAGTACTTC
>once|TRBV6-5|TRBD1|TRBJ1-2
CASRAQGANYGYTF
TGTGCCAGCAGGGCACAGGGGGCCAACTATGGCTACACCTTC
>-|TRBV4-1|TRBD1|TRBJ2-7
CASSTGTVPYEQYF
TGCGCCAGCAGCACCGGGACAGTTCCCTACGAGCAGTACTTC
>-|TRBV10-2|-|TRBJ2-7
CASTSDRSYEQYF
TGCGCCAGCACTTCTGACAGGAGCTACGAGCAGTACTTC
>once|TRBV9|TRBD1|TRBJ2-7
CASSAGQVTYEQYF
TGTGCCAGCAGCGCGGGACAGGTAACCTACGAGCAGTACTTC
>-|TRBV10-3|-|TRBJ2-3
CATGYQDTQYF
TGTGCCACAGGGTATCAAGATACGCAGTATTTT
>-|TRBV7-2|-|TRBJ1-4
CASSLVGGATNEKLFF
TGTGCCAGCAGCTTAGTGGGAGGGGCAACTAATGAAAAACTGTTTTTT
>-|TRBV27|-|TRBJ2-2
CASRRGFAGELFF
TGTGCCAGCAGGCGGGGTTTTGCTGGGGAGCTGTTTTTT
>-|TRBV19|-|TRBJ1-2
CASSREEGAYGYTF
TGTGCCAGTAGCCGGGAAGAAGGCGCCTATGGCTACACCTTC
>-|TRBV7-9|-|TRBJ2-3
CASREGTDTQYF
TGTGCCAGCAGGGAGGGCACAGATACGCAGTATTTT
>-|TRBV7-8|TRBD2|TRBJ2-2
CASSPGTSGGSGELFF
TGTGCCAGCAGCCCGGGGACTAGCGGGGGGAGCGGGGAGCTGTTTTTT
>once|TRBV19|TRBD2|TRBJ2-7
CASSKTSGLAYEQYF
TGTGCCAGTAGTAAGACTAGCGGCTTGGCCTACGAGCAGTACTTC
>-|TRBV4-1|TRBD1|TRBJ2-3
CASSQDGTGGTDTQYF
TGCGCCAGCAGCCAAGATGGGACAGGGGGAACAGATACGCAGTATTTT